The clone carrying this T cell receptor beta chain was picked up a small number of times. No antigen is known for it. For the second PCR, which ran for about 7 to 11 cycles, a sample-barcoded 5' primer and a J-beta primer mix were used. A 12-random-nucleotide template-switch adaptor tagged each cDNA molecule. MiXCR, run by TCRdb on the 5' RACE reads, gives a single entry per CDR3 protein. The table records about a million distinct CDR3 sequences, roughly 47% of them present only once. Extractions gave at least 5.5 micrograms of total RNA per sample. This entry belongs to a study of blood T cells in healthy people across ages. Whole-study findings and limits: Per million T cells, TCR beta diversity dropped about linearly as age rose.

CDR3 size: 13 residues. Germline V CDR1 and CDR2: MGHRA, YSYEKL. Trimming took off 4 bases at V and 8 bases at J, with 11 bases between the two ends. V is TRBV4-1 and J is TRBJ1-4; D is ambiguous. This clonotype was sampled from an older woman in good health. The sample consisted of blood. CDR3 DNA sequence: TGCGCCAGCAGCCGTACGACCGTCGAAAAACTGTTTTTT. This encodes CASSRTTVEKLFF.